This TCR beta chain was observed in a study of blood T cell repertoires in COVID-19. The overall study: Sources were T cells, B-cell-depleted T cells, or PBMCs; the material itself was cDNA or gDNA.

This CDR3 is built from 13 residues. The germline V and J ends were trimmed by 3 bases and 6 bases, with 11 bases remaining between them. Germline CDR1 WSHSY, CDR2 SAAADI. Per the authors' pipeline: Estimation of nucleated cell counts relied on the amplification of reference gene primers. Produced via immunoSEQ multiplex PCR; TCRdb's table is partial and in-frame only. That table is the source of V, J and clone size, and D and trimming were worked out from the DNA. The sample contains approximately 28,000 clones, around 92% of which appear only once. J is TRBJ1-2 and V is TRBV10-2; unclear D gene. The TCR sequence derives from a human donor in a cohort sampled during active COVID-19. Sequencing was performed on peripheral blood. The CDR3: CASSDRTGDGYTF. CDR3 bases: TGCGCCAGCAGTGATCGCACGGGAGATGGCTACACCTTC.